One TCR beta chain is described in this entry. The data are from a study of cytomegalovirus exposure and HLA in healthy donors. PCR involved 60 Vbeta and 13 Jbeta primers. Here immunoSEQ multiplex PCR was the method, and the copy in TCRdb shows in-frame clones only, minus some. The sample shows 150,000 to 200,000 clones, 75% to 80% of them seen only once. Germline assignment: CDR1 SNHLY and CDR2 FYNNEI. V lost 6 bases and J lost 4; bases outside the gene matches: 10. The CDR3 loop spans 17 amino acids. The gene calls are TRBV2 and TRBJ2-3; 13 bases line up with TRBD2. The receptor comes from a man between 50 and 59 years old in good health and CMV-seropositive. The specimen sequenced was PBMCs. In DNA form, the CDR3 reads TGTGCCAGCAGCGGGACTAGCGGGGATAAAACCGCAGATACGCAGTATTTT. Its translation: CASSGTSGDKTADTQYF.